One and the same sample provided the 15 T cell receptor beta chains below, sequenced in a study of T cell responses to AZD1222 COVID-19 vaccine. Using immunoSEQ multiplex PCR, the repertoire was profiled, and TCRdb retains in-frame clones only, with some absent. The repertoire holds under 150,000 clones, with 85% to 90% as singletons. The sequencing used peripheral blood, collected on day 0 of AZD1222 vaccination. The origin of the receptors is an adult in good health.

This chain joins TRBV3-1 (or the pseudogene TRBV3-2) and TRBJ1-2; 8 bases match TRBD1. V lost 6 bases, J lost 6 bases, and 6 bases stayed unmatched. Looked up from germline, CDR1 is LGHDT and CDR2 is YNNKEL (reference sequence). This CDR3 is 13 amino acids long. Written as DNA, the CDR3 is TGTGCCAGCAGACACAGGGGGGAGCATGGCTACACCTTC. It translates to CASRHRGEHGYTF.

The chain has TRBV5-1 and TRBJ2-5, with unresolved D. V lost 4 bases and J lost 5, with 9 bases in between. Germline V lookup: CDR1 SGHRS, CDR2 YFSETQ. The CDR3 has 12 amino acids. The chain's CDR3 is CASSPHTETQYF. For the CDR3, the DNA is TGCGCCAGCAGCCCCCACACGGAGACCCAGTACTTC.

Of note for this clone: A junction boundary mismatches the germline segment, possibly from a read error. The chain combines TRBV5-1 with TRBJ1-6; D is possibly TRBD1 (5 bases). Germline CDR1 reads SGHRS; CDR2 reads YFSETQ. The CDR3 has 14 residues. CDR3 nucleotides: TGCGCCAGCAGCTTGTCGGACGGACATTCCCCCCTCCACTTT. It yields the protein CASSLSDGHSPLHF. Based on the CDR3 plus reference TRBV5-1 and TRBJ1-6, the full variable domain is KAGVTQTPRYLIKTRGQQVTLSCSPISGHRSVSWYQQTPGQGLQFLFEYFSETQRNKGNFPGRFSGRQFSNSRSEMNVSTLELGDSALYLCASSLSDGHSPLHFGNGTRLTVT.

The table lists this clone with a count of one. The V gene is TRBV6-1, the J gene TRBJ1-6, with unresolved D. V was clipped by 2 bases and J by 9 bases, with 14 bases between them. The CDR3 extends over 15 amino acids. In germline, CDR1 is MNHNS, CDR2 SASEGT. CDR3 DNA sequence: TGTGCCAGCAGTGAATTAACCCTGGCGGGTTCACCCCTCCACTTT. The encoded protein is CASSELTLAGSPLHF.

Details on this clone: Other DNA sequences in this sample translate to the same CDR3. V usage is TRBV30 and J usage is TRBJ2-1; TRBD2 matches at 11 bases. The CDR3 length is 15 residues. CDR1 is GTSNPN and CDR2 is SVGIG in the germline V gene (reference sequence). V dropped 0 bases and J dropped 3; count of bases not matched to a gene: 1. CDR3 sequence reads: CAWSVLAGGYNEQFF. In DNA form, the CDR3 reads TGTGCCTGGAGTGTCCTAGCGGGGGGCTACAATGAGCAGTTCTTC.

The chain couples TRBV4-3 to TRBJ2-3; the D gene is possibly TRBD2 (5 bases). This CDR3 contains 16 residues. The ends were cut back, 4 bases at V and 0 bases at J, with 14 bases in the middle. CDR1 is LGHNA, CDR2 YSLEER, per germline. The CDR3 loop is CASSLAAGLSTDTQYF. CDR3 sequence (DNA): TGCGCCAGCAGCCTTGCTGCAGGACTCAGCACAGATACGCAGTATTTT.

On this clone: At the DNA level, this CDR3 is encoded by other sequences in the same sample as well. The rearrangement uses TRBV12-3 or TRBV12-4 and TRBJ2-5, with D uncertain. The CDR3 runs to 11 residues. The V end was cut by 3 bases, the J end by 5 bases, with 4 bases between. The CDR3 sequence is CASSFGETQYF. The CDR3 DNA is TGTGCCAGCAGTTTTGGTGAGACCCAGTACTTC.

V and J are TRBV14 and TRBJ2-1; 7 positions agree with TRBD2. V lost 6 bases and J lost 2; bases outside the gene matches: 4. This CDR3 is 14 amino acids long. The germline CDR1 and CDR2 sequences are SGHDN and FVKESK. The chain's CDR3 is CASSLAAAYNEQFF. CDR3 in DNA: TGTGCCAGCAGTCTAGCGGCCGCCTACAATGAGCAGTTCTTC.

The chain joins TRBV6-2 or TRBV6-3 to TRBJ1-6; D is possibly TRBD1 (5 bases). This CDR3 is 14 amino acids long. V shed 3 bases and J shed 7 bases, with 10 bases lying between them. In germline, CDR1 is MNHEY, CDR2 SVGEGT. CDR3 nucleotide sequence: TGTGCCAGCAGTTATTCGGGGCGGAATTCACCCCTCCACTTT. It yields the protein CASSYSGRNSPLHF.

The chain has TRBV9 and TRBJ2-7, with a weak D call TRBD1 (6 bases). The CDR3 is 14 amino acids. The ends were cut back, 0 bases at V and 3 bases at J, with 10 bases in the middle. Looked up from germline, CDR1 is SGDLS and CDR2 is YYNGEE. CDR3 protein: CASSVGVDSYEQYF. The CDR3 bases are TGTGCCAGCAGCGTAGGGGTGGACAGCTACGAGCAGTACTTC.

The chain recombines TRBV2 with TRBJ1-5; 7 bases line up with TRBD1. V lost 2 bases, J lost 0 bases, and 4 bases stayed unmatched. CDR3 length: 16 amino acids. Germline CDR1 reads SNHLY; CDR2 reads FYNNEI. This CDR3 reads CASSEQGGHSNQPQHF. CDR3 sequence (DNA): TGTGCCAGCAGTGAACAGGGGGGCCATAGCAATCAGCCCCAGCATTTT.

The chain combines TRBV5-6 with TRBJ1-6; no firm D call. Deletions cut 4 bases from V and 4 bases from J, with 9 bases between. The CDR3 is made up of 14 amino acids. Germline V gene lookup returns CDR1 SGHDT and CDR2 YYEEEE. As DNA, the CDR3 is TGTGCCAGCAGCGCGGACCATTATAATTCACCCCTCCACTTT. Its protein is CASSADHYNSPLHF.

This clone was counted once. The chain employs TRBV11-2 and TRBJ2-3, with 7 bases lining up with TRBD2. The CDR3 loop spans 16 amino acids. Germline V gene lookup returns CDR1 SGHAT and CDR2 FQNNGV. V lost 6 bases to trimming and J lost 5 bases; unmatched junction nucleotides: 14. CDR3 nucleotide sequence: TGTGCCAGCAGTCAAATTACTAGCGCCCTCGGAGATACGCAGTATTTT. Translation: CASSQITSALGDTQYF.

The chain recombines TRBV12-5 with TRBJ2-2; 8 positions agree with TRBD1. The CDR3 is 16 residues long. With 3 bases clipped from V and 6 bases from J, the junction kept 9 bases outside the gene matches. Germline lookup yields CDR1 LGHNT and CDR2 FRNRAP. The CDR3 sequence: CASGFFDRGVAGELFF. CDR3 bases: TGTGCTAGTGGTTTTTTTGACAGGGGTGTCGCCGGGGAGCTGTTTTTT.

The chain uses TRBV5-5 and TRBJ2-3; D is undetermined. Between the trimmed V and J ends, which lost 0 bases and 7 bases, there was a span of 6 bases. Germline CDR1 SGHKS, CDR2 YYEKEE (reference sequence). This CDR3 region has 12 residues. The CDR3 nucleotides are TGTGCCAGCAGCTTGGCCGAGAATACGCAGTATTTT. It encodes CASSLAENTQYF.